The T cell receptor beta chain under discussion was sequenced for a study of T-cell reconstitution after alpha-beta-depleted transplantation in children. For TCRbeta, the library was prepared with unique molecular identifiers. Each CDR3 protein is one row after TCRdb ran MiXCR on the PCR reads. The sample lists more than 15,000 distinct CDR3 sequences, approximately 5.2% occurring once. This CDR3 comprises 11 residues. V was cut by 7 bases and J by 0 bases, with 5 bases left in between. Germline V CDR1 and CDR2: SQVTM, ANQGSEA. In this sample, this clonotype turned up many times. The receptor comes from a boy between 5 and 17 years old with acute lymphoblastic leukemia, due to receive a stem cell transplant. The V and J genes are TRBV29-1 and TRBJ2-3; no firm D call. The input for sequencing was PBMCs, taken before TCRalphabeta/CD19-depleted stem cell transplant. CDR3 amino acids: CSAGSTDTQYF. For the CDR3, the DNA is TGCAGCGCCGGGAGCACAGATACGCAGTATTTT.